The T cell receptor (beta chain) under discussion was sequenced for a study of early T cells in non-severe SARS-CoV-2 infection. Study summary: Unpaired chains resulted from sequencing bulk RNA of unsorted whole blood. Study outcomes and limitations: Sequences matched to VDJdb favored anti-spike CD8 responses, while private and CD4 specificities were missed.

This clonotype came up a few times. What it binds is unknown. The TCR library protocol attached unique molecular identifiers to the individual cDNA molecules. TCRdb re-called the 5' RACE reads with MiXCR, one entry per CDR3 protein. The sample includes about 40,000 distinct CDR3 sequences, roughly 5% of them seen just once. The V end lost 6 bases, the J end lost 0 bases, and 11 bases lay between the germline ends. Germline CDR1 is SNHLY and CDR2 is FYNNEI. CDR3 length: 14 residues. The genes are TRBV2 and TRBJ1-1; D gene ambiguous. Sequencing input: whole blood. The receptor comes from an adult who was a healthcare worker with PCR-confirmed SARS-CoV-2 infection or an uninfected control (not recorded which). In DNA form, the CDR3 reads TGTGCCAGCAGCCCCCAGGTTCTGAACACTGAAGCTTTCTTT. It encodes CASSPQVLNTEAFF. Full variable domain (missing parts from reference TRBV2 and TRBJ1-1): EPEVTQTPSHQVTQMGQEVILRCVPISNHLYFYWYRQILGQKVEFLVSFYNNEISEKSEIFDDQFSVERPDGSNFTLKIRSTKLEDSAMYFCASSPQVLNTEAFFGQGTRLTVV.